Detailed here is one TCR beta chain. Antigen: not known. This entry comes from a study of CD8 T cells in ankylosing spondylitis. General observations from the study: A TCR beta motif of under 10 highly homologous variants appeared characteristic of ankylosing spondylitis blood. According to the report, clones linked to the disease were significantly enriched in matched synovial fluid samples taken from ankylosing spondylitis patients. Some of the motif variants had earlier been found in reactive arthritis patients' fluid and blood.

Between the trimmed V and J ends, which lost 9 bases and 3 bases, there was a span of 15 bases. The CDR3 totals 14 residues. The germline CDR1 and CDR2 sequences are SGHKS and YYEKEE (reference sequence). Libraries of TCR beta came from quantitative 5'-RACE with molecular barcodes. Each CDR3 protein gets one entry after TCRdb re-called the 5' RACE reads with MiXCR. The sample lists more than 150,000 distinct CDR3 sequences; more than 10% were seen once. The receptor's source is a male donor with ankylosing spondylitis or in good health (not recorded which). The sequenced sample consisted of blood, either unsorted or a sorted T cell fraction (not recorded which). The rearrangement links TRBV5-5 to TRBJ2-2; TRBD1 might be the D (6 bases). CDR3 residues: CAIGPGHHTGELFF. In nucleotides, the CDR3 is TGTGCCATCGGCCCGGGACACCACACCGGGGAGCTGTTTTTT.